By sample share, the clone carrying this TCR gamma chain is large. These data are taken from a study of gamma-delta T cells after stem cell transplantation. This CDR3 has 13 amino acids. The germline CDR1 and CDR2 sequences are VTNTFY and YDVSTARD (reference sequence). The V gene end was trimmed by 2 bases and the J gene end by 4 bases; junction bases not matched to a gene: 5. TCRdb reanalysed the RT-PCR reads with CATT. The top ten clones hold 9.5% to 13% of a sample with roughly 700 gamma-chain clones, roughly 21% of them seen once. The V and J genes are TRGV3 and TRGJ1 or TRGJ2. Sequencing input: gamma-delta T cells. This receptor was taken from a human donor. It is not recorded whose cells these are; they may come from a transplant donor. The DNA of the CDR3 is TGTGCCACCTGGGACAAAAAATATTATAAGAAACTCTTT. This translates into CATWDKKYYKKLF.